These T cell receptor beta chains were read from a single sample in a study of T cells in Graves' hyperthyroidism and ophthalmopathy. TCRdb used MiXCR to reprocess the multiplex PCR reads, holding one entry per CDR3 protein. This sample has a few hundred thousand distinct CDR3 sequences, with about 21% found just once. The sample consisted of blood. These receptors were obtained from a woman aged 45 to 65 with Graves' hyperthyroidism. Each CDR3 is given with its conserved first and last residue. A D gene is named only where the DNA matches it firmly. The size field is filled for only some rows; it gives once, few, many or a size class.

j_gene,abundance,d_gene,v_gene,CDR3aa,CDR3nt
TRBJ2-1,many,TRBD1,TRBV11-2,CASSRTGTGNNEQFF,TGTGCCAGCAGCCGCACCGGGACAGGGAACAATGAGCAGTTCTTC
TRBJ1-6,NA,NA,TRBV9,CASSVGIFGSESPLHF,TGTGCCAGCAGCGTAGGGATATTTGGTTCTGAATCACCCCTCCACTTT
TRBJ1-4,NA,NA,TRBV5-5,CASSSQGDRTNEKLFF,TGTGCCAGCAGCTCCCAGGGTGACAGAACTAATGAAAAACTGTTTTTT
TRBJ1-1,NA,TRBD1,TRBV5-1,CASSSRQGRTEAFF,TGCGCCAGCAGCTCTCGACAGGGGAGGACTGAAGCTTTCTTT
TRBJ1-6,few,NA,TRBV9,CASSLRQDNSPLHF,TGTGCCAGCAGCCTCCGACAGGATAATTCACCCCTCCACTTT
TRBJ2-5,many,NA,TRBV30,CAWSVLGGTQYF,TGTGCCTGGAGTGTACTTGGGGGGACCCAGTACTTC
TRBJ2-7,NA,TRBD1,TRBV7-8,CASSRNRGNYEQYF,TGTGCCAGCAGCCGGAACAGGGGAAACTACGAGCAGTACTTC
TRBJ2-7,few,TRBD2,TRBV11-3,CASSFSGNEQYF,TGTGCCAGCAGCTTTAGCGGGAATGAGCAGTACTTC
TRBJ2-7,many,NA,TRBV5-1,CASSYRDSSYEQYF,TGCGCCAGCAGCTACCGGGACTCTTCTTACGAGCAGTACTTC
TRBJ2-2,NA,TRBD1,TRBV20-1,CSAKQGPTNTGELFF,TGCAGTGCAAAACAGGGGCCAACGAACACCGGGGAGCTGTTTTTT
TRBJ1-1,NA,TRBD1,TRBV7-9,CASSGSDRRYTEAFF,TGTGCCAGCAGCGGCTCGGACAGGCGATACACTGAAGCTTTCTTT
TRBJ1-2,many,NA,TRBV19,CASSTKLRYNYGYTF,TGTGCCAGTAGCACGAAGTTACGCTATAACTATGGCTACACCTTC
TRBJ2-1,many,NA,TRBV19,CASSVEPGRNEQFF,TGTGCCAGTAGTGTAGAACCGGGACGTAATGAGCAGTTCTTC
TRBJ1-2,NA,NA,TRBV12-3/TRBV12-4,CASSSRPGAANYGYTF,TGTGCCAGCAGTTCCCGTCCAGGGGCCGCTAACTATGGCTACACCTTC
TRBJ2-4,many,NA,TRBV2,CASSEAGGLGAKNIQYF,TGTGCCAGCAGTGAAGCGGGGGGCCTCGGGGCCAAAAACATTCAGTACTTC
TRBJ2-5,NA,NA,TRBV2,CATGELRETQYF,TGTGCCACGGGGGAGTTGCGAGAGACCCAGTACTTC
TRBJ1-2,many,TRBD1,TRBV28,CASSLLDRMKPNYGYTF,TGTGCCAGCAGTTTATTGGACAGGATGAAACCTAACTATGGCTACACCTTC
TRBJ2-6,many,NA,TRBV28,CASLKQSSGANVLTF,TGTGCCAGTCTCAAACAGAGCTCTGGGGCCAACGTCCTGACTTTC
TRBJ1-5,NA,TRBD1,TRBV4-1,CASSQEDRAAQPQHF,TGCGCCAGCAGCCAAGAGGACAGGGCGGCACAGCCCCAGCATTTT
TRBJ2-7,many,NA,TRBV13,CASSHHNSYEQYF,TGTGCCAGCAGCCACCACAACTCCTACGAGCAGTACTTC
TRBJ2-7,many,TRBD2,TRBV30,CAWSVLAGGYEQYF,TGTGCCTGGAGTGTACTAGCGGGAGGCTACGAGCAGTACTTC
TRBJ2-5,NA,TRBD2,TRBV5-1,CASSLDLTSRETQYF,TGCGCCAGCAGCTTGGATCTGACTAGCAGGGAGACCCAGTACTTC
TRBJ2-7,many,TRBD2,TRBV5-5,CASIRASGYEQYF,TGTGCCAGCATTAGGGCTAGCGGCTACGAGCAGTACTTC
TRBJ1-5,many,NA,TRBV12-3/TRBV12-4,CASSLGDGFSDQPQHF,TGTGCCAGCAGTTTAGGGGACGGGTTTAGCGATCAGCCCCAGCATTTT
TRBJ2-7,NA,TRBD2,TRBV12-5,CASGFPGLAGYEQYF,TGTGCTAGTGGTTTTCCGGGACTAGCGGGATACGAGCAGTACTTC
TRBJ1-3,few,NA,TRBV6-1,CAISDGSGNTIYF,TGTGCCATCAGTGATGGCTCTGGAAACACCATATATTTT